Following are 28 T cell receptor beta chains from one sample sequenced in a study of beta chain features in type 1 diabetes. cDNA synthesis used the whole RNA isolate, giving expressed TCRB sequences. Libraries were prepared by immunoSEQ multiplex PCR; TCRdb keeps only in-frame clonotypes and omits some of them. The repertoire consists of 150,000 to 200,000 clones, with 9% to 10% occurring once and the leading ten covering roughly 2.5%. Sequencing input: central memory CD4+ T cells from blood. The origin of the receptors is a woman in her late teens or twenties in good health.

V and J are TRBV6-5 and TRBJ2-5, with a weak D call TRBD1 (8 bases). V lost 5 bases, J lost 4 bases, and 14 bases lay in between. There are 14 residues in the CDR3. Germline lookup yields CDR1 MNHEY and CDR2 SVGAGI. CDR3 loop: CASSLNRGGETQYF. CDR3 nucleotide sequence: TGTGCCAGCAGTCTCAACAGGGGGGGAGAGACCCAGTACTTC.

This clone was seen only a few times. The chain is built from TRBV4-2 and TRBJ1-2, with 7 bases matching TRBD1. Trimming removed 0 bases from V and 2 bases from J; junction bases left unmatched: 6. Germline assignment: CDR1 LGHNA and CDR2 YNFKEQ. The CDR3 runs 16 residues. CDR3 coding DNA: TGTGCCAGCAGCCAAGATGTCGGACAGGCCAACTATGGCTACACCTTC. Its protein is CASSQDVGQANYGYTF.

This clone was seen only a few times. This chain links TRBV2 with TRBJ2-5; 10 bases are shared with TRBD1. CDR1 SNHLY and CDR2 FYNNEI come from the germline V gene. This CDR3 region has 14 residues. Losses at the gene ends were 4 bases for V and 4 bases for J; bases not matched to a gene: 3. CDR3 sequence: CASSVRDRGETQYF. The CDR3 DNA follows: TGTGCCAGCAGTGTCCGGGACAGGGGAGAGACCCAGTACTTC.

This clone turned up a few times. V gene TRBV4-1 combines with J gene TRBJ2-3, with TRBD2 matching over 8 bases. Germline V gene data show CDR1 as MGHRA and CDR2 as YSYEKL. This CDR3 has 18 amino acids. The trim removed 0 bases at V and 4 bases at J, leaving 12 bases unmatched. The CDR3 region is CASSQEPPGGAVADTQYF. DNA for the CDR3: TGCGCCAGCAGCCAAGAGCCGCCGGGAGGGGCAGTAGCAGATACGCAGTATTTT.

This clone showed up just a few times. The rearrangement links TRBV6-6 to TRBJ2-1, with 9 bases that match TRBD2. V trimming: 5 bases; J trimming: 7 bases; junction bases outside the gene matches: 9. Germline loops: CDR1 MNHNY, CDR2 SVGAGI (reference sequence). The CDR3 runs 15 residues. This CDR3 reads CASSPGVAGENEQFF. CDR3 DNA: TGTGCCAGCAGTCCCGGGGTAGCGGGAGAGAATGAGCAGTTCTTC.

Written as DNA, the CDR3 is TGCGCCAGCAGCTCGGGACTAGCGGTCCTGGATACGCAGTATTTT. Translated: CASSSGLAVLDTQYF. V gene TRBV5-1 combines with J gene TRBJ2-3; TRBD2 aligns across 11 bases. Germline assignment: CDR1 SGHRS and CDR2 YFSETQ. J lost 6 bases, V lost 3 bases, and 6 bases had no gene match. The CDR3 sequence is 15 residues long.

V is TRBV7-2 and J is TRBJ1-5; D may be TRBD1 (5 bases). The CDR3 runs to 17 residues. CDR1 SGHTA and CDR2 FQGNSA come from the germline V gene. Trimming left V 8 bases short and J 0 bases short, with 20 bases between. The CDR3 is CASSLMDGGYSNQPQHF. CDR3 bases: TGTGCCAGCTCACTAATGGACGGGGGATATAGCAATCAGCCCCAGCATTTT. The variable domain in full, completed from reference TRBV7-2 and TRBJ1-5, reads GAGVSQSPSNKVTEKGKDVELRCDPISGHTALYWYRQSLGQGLEFLIYFQGNSAPDKSGLPSDRFSAERTGGSVSTLTIQRTQQEDSAVYLCASSLMDGGYSNQPQHFGDGTRLSIL.

This clone turned up a few times. The chain recombines TRBV9 with TRBJ1-2; TRBD1 matches 8 bases. With V trimmed by 2 bases and J by 8 bases, 20 bases remained unmatched. This CDR3 comprises 18 residues. The germline gives CDR1 SGDLS, CDR2 YYNGEE. The CDR3 coding sequence is TGTGCCAGCAGCGTTGAGGGACAGGCCTCAATTTGGTCGGGGGGCTACACCTTC. Translated, it gives CASSVEGQASIWSGGYTF.

This chain links TRBV27 with TRBJ2-4; D possibly corresponds to TRBD2 (7 bases). The V and J ends lost 8 bases and 1 base respectively, with 21 bases between them. Germline V lookup: CDR1 MNHEY, CDR2 SMNVEV (reference sequence). The CDR3 loop spans 17 amino acids. The CDR3 DNA reads TGTGCCAGCTCCCGAGGGGGGGCCCGCCCGGCCAAAAACATTCAGTACTTC. It is translated as CASSRGGARPAKNIQYF.

The rearrangement uses TRBV7-2 and TRBJ1-1; tentative D call: TRBD1 (6 bases). This CDR3 is 12 amino acids long. Germline CDR1 reads SGHTA; CDR2 reads FQGNSA. V was pared by 5 bases and J by 8 bases, with 12 bases between. The CDR3 here is CASSHGGSEAFF. The CDR3 DNA reads as TGTGCCAGCAGCCATGGGGGCTCGGAAGCTTTCTTT.

J is TRBJ2-7 and V is TRBV28; TRBD1 agrees at 9 bases. The germline V gene encodes CDR1 MDHEN and CDR2 SYDVKM. Germline trimming cut 8 bases from V and 4 bases from J; bases unmatched to any gene: 9. The CDR3 sequence is 14 residues long. CDR3 coding DNA: TGTGCCAGCTATAGACAGGGGGAAGTTTACGAGCAGTACTTC. It yields the protein CASYRQGEVYEQYF.

This rearrangement joins TRBV4-2 to TRBJ2-7; 8 nucleotides line up with TRBD2. This CDR3 spans 16 amino acids. Per the germline V gene, CDR1 is LGHNA and CDR2 is YNFKEQ. V lost 2 bases and J lost 2; bases outside the gene matches: 8. Written as DNA, the CDR3 is TGTGCCAGCAGCCAAACCAGCGGGAGCGACCCCTACGAGCAGTACTTC. Translation: CASSQTSGSDPYEQYF.

In this sample, this clone turned up a few times. The V call is TRBV7-3, the J call TRBJ1-1; D uncertain. In germline, CDR1 is SGHTA, CDR2 FQGTGA. Trimming took 5 bases from V and 0 from J, leaving 7 bases between them. This CDR3 has 13 residues. In DNA form, the CDR3 reads TGTGCCAGCAGCCCGCACATGAACACTGAAGCTTTCTTT. Its translation: CASSPHMNTEAFF.

This clone came up a few times. The chain recombines TRBV2 with TRBJ1-2; 7 positions agree with TRBD1. The germline CDR1 and CDR2 sequences are SNHLY and FYNNEI. With V trimmed by 6 bases and J by 3 bases, 4 bases remained unmatched. This CDR3 is 13 amino acids long. CDR3 amino acids: CASSRDSDYGYTF. The CDR3 bases are TGTGCCAGCAGCCGGGACAGCGACTATGGCTACACCTTC.

This clone was counted at least ten times. The chain is built from TRBV14 and TRBJ1-2; D remains ambiguous. The V gene's germline CDR1 is SGHDN and CDR2 FVKESK. V was clipped by 4 bases and J by 7 bases, with 13 bases between them. This CDR3 region has 13 residues. CDR3 protein: CASSPPNLSGYTF. The CDR3 region has the DNA TGTGCCAGCAGCCCACCTAATCTCTCTGGCTACACCTTC.

This clone was observed a handful of times. V and J are TRBV7-2 and TRBJ1-2; TRBD1 aligns across 9 bases. The germline V gene has CDR1 SGHTA and CDR2 FQGNSA. CDR3 length: 16 amino acids. V was clipped by 4 bases and J by 5 bases; unmatched bases: 11. The CDR3 DNA follows: TGTGCCAGCAGCTCCTCCGGGACAGGGCTGATATATGGCTACACCTTC. Encoded protein: CASSSSGTGLIYGYTF.

This rearrangement joins TRBV30 to TRBJ1-3; no clear D gene. The germline CDR1 and CDR2 sequences are GTSNPN and SVGIG (reference sequence). Trimming took off 1 base at V and 3 bases at J, with 13 bases between the two ends. CDR3 length: 15 residues. CDR3 nucleotides: TGTGCCTGGAGTGCCGAGGCTAGCCTTGGAAACACCATATATTTT. Its protein is CAWSAEASLGNTIYF.

The sample holds a few counts of this clone. The V and J genes are TRBV30 and TRBJ1-1, with 7 bases identical to TRBD1. CDR1 and CDR2 from the germline V gene are GTSNPN and SVGIG (reference sequence). V dropped 3 bases and J dropped 6; count of bases not matched to a gene: 25. This CDR3 region has 19 residues. This CDR3 reads CAWRRGGTGRGLPRAEAFF. Here the CDR3 DNA reads TGTGCCTGGAGAAGAGGGGGAACCGGAAGGGGGCTCCCTAGAGCTGAAGCTTTCTTT. The full variable domain, in which reference TRBV30 and TRBJ1-1 provide the parts outside the CDR3, is SQTIHQWPATLVQPVGSPLSLECTVEGTSNPNLYWYRQAAGRGLQLLFYSVGIGQISSEVPQNLSASRPQDRQFILSSKKLLLSDSGFYLCAWRRGGTGRGLPRAEAFFGQGTRLTVV.

Concerning this clone: Other DNA sequences of this sample code for an identical CDR3. This chain links TRBV5-1 with TRBJ1-1, with 9 bases that match TRBD1. The germline gives CDR1 SGHRS, CDR2 YFSETQ. J gave up 1 base and V 0 bases, and 1 base lay outside the gene matches. The CDR3 has 15 amino acids. CDR3 loop: CASSLVGQGNTEAFF. The CDR3 coding sequence is TGCGCCAGCAGCTTGGTGGGACAGGGGAACACTGAAGCTTTCTTT. Variable domain in full (rest from reference TRBV5-1 and TRBJ1-1): KAGVTQTPRYLIKTRGQQVTLSCSPISGHRSVSWYQQTPGQGLQFLFEYFSETQRNKGNFPGRFSGRQFSNSRSEMNVSTLELGDSALYLCASSLVGQGNTEAFFGQGTRLTVV.

This clone was observed a handful of times. The rearrangement joins TRBV10-3 to TRBJ2-7, with TRBD2 identical over 8 bases. Germline loops: CDR1 ENHRY, CDR2 SYGVKD. The CDR3 spans 14 residues. Trimming took 9 bases from V and 0 from J; bases not matched to a gene: 7. The CDR3 DNA reads TGTGCCATTGGGAGTAGCGGGGCCTCCTACGAGCAGTACTTC. Amino acid sequence: CAIGSSGASYEQYF.

The V and J genes are TRBV7-9 and TRBJ1-5; 7 bases line up with TRBD1. V lost 5 bases to trimming and J lost 5 bases; unmatched junction nucleotides: 6. CDR3 length equals 14 residues. CDR1 is SEHNR and CDR2 is FQNEAQ in the germline V gene (reference sequence). The chain's CDR3 is CASSPTGLDQPQHF. Written as DNA, the CDR3 is TGTGCCAGCAGCCCGACAGGGTTGGATCAGCCCCAGCATTTT.

The chain joins TRBV30 to TRBJ1-5; 7 bases fit TRBD1. V lost 2 bases to trimming and J lost 4 bases; unmatched junction nucleotides: 2. The CDR3 loop spans 13 amino acids. CDR1 GTSNPN and CDR2 SVGIG come from the germline V gene (reference sequence). The CDR3 protein is CAWSSQGNQPQHF. CDR3 bases: TGTGCCTGGAGTTCACAGGGGAATCAGCCCCAGCATTTT.

The rearrangement joins TRBV5-1 to TRBJ1-2, with D possibly matching TRBD1 (6 bases). CDR3 length: 15 amino acids. V was clipped by 4 bases and J by 4 bases, with 17 bases between them. Germline loops: CDR1 SGHRS, CDR2 YFSETQ. As DNA, the CDR3 is TGCGCCAGCAGCCCGGACAGCACTAGAGCCTATGGCTACACCTTC. This encodes CASSPDSTRAYGYTF.

This clone was counted only a few times. V is TRBV9 and J is TRBJ2-3; D perhaps matches TRBD2 (5 bases). V lost 0 bases, J lost 0 bases, and 8 bases lay in between. The CDR3 spans 15 residues. Germline V gene data show CDR1 as SGDLS and CDR2 as YYNGEE. CDR3 loop: CASSVGGGSTDTQYF. The CDR3 region has the DNA TGTGCCAGCAGCGTAGGCGGCGGGAGCACAGATACGCAGTATTTT. Looking up the rest from reference TRBV9 and TRBJ2-3 gives the full variable domain: DSGVTQTPKHLITATGQRVTLRCSPRSGDLSVYWYQQSLDQGLQFLIQYYNGEERAKGNILERFSAQQFPDLHSELNLSSLELGDSALYFCASSVGGGSTDTQYFGPGTRLTVL.

This clone has ten or more counts. The chain carries TRBV9 and TRBJ2-5, with 8 bases identical to TRBD1. Germline V CDR1 and CDR2: SGDLS, YYNGEE. The ends lost 3 bases at V and 6 bases at J; junction bases unmatched: 7. The CDR3 has 14 amino acids. The CDR3 nucleotides read TGTGCCAGCAGCGCCGGACAGGGTGTGAAGACCCAGTACTTC. Protein product: CASSAGQGVKTQYF. Drawing the rest from reference TRBV9 and TRBJ2-5, the complete variable domain is DSGVTQTPKHLITATGQRVTLRCSPRSGDLSVYWYQQSLDQGLQFLIQYYNGEERAKGNILERFSAQQFPDLHSELNLSSLELGDSALYFCASSAGQGVKTQYFGPGTRLLVL.

The sample holds a few counts of this clone. Other nucleotide sequences from this sample produce the same CDR3. The CDR3: CASSGTGEGNQPQHF. Written as DNA, the CDR3 is TGTGCCAGTAGTGGGACAGGGGAGGGCAATCAGCCCCAGCATTTT. The rearrangement links TRBV19 to TRBJ1-5, with TRBD1 matching 10 bases. There are 15 residues in the CDR3. Unmatched junction bases numbered 3, after V lost 5 bases and J lost 2 bases. Germline V gene lookup returns CDR1 LNHDA and CDR2 SQIVND (reference sequence).

Only a few counts were recorded for this clone. The genes are TRBV5-1 and TRBJ2-2; tentative D call: TRBD2 (6 bases). This CDR3 contains 15 residues. The V end lost 0 bases, the J end lost 1 base, and 7 bases lay between the germline ends. Germline assignment: CDR1 SGHRS and CDR2 YFSETQ. The CDR3 coding sequence is TGCGCCAGCAGCTTGGTTAGCGGGAACACCGGGGAGCTGTTTTTT. Protein sequence: CASSLVSGNTGELFF.

CDR3: CASSLQAGSLNEQFF. The CDR3 DNA is TGTGCCAGCAGCCTACAGGCGGGATCGTTGAATGAGCAGTTCTTC. This chain uses TRBV7-9 with TRBJ2-1; maybe TRBD2 (6 bases). V dropped 5 bases and J dropped 7 bases, with 18 bases sitting between them. Looked up from germline, CDR1 is SEHNR and CDR2 is FQNEAQ (reference sequence). The CDR3 has 15 residues.